This T cell receptor beta chain emerged from a study of cytomegalovirus exposure and HLA in healthy donors (dated by TCRdb to between 2016 and 2019). In the study overall: According to an earlier analysis of a few hundred of the donors, about 179 million T cells yielded 117 million unique TCR beta sequences and about 300 Gb of sequence data. Around 320 gigabases of sequencing data and roughly 90 million unique TCR sequences were included in an early release covering about 700 HLA-typed donors. Donor age, sex, ethnicity and CMV serostatus were collected together with the repertoire data. To study patterns of TCR occurrence, a later analysis re-analyzed previously published TCR beta repertoires from around 660 donors and added high-resolution HLA genotyping. To decide whether each TCR beta V gene segment behaved as functional or pseudogenic, an earlier analysis of approximately 590 of the donors relied on high-throughput TCR beta sequencing. A later genetic analysis used genome-wide SNP genotypes for about 60% of the roughly 670 donors, treating that subset as a discovery cohort. Besides the first cohort of roughly 640 subjects, a separate validation cohort made up of 120 different subjects was used. Class I and class II HLA loci were covered by the typing at four-digit resolution. Typing coverage differed by locus: A, B, C, DRB1 and DQB1 were typed in roughly 629-630 donors, DQA1 in around 500, DPA1 in approximately 610, and DPB1 in 400 to 490. The aim of the study was to test whether cataloging public T cell receptors could identify signatures of past pathogen exposure. To predict cytomegalovirus infection status, the study combined high-throughput TCR immunosequencing, statistical association of individual TCRs with disease status, and machine learning. Every discovery cohort repertoire had been produced on one sequencing platform. Among the approximately 420 genotyped donors, more than 70% belonged to the genetic ancestry cluster associated with self-reported Caucasian donors. On average, approximately 250,000 unique TCR beta nucleotide sequences were sequenced per donor among a few hundred genotyped donors of the cohort, with roughly a sixth of those sequences being non-productive. Rather than using new phenotypic data, the later analysis identified candidate immune exposures from TCR beta sequences and from how often those sequences occurred across donors. Because of strong linkage in the cohort, roughly five DR-DQ haplotypes were treated as single units for association and clustering. Using immunosequencing, the study profiled T cell repertoires from some 670 subjects and related those repertoires to cytomegalovirus serostatus. General study outcomes and caveats: A cluster of highly shared sequence variants was judged likely to represent a technical artifact of the sequencing pipeline. Immune exposure information for the cohort was limited to CMV serostatus. In vitro tests confirmed that a few of the cytomegalovirus-associated TCR beta chains recognize cytomegalovirus antigens. The earlier analysis of approximately 590 of the donors excluded about 16 rarely observed V segments, including chromosome 9 orphons, because counts were too low. Several of the top co-occurrence clusters appeared to be linked to parvovirus B19, influenza, CMV and Epstein-Barr virus, according to a later analysis. A further reported finding was that TCR beta sequences accurately predicted the HLA-A and HLA-B alleles for most subjects in the first cohort. In a later genetic analysis, fewer N-insertions in productive TCRs were reported among donors in an Asian-associated ancestry cluster than the roughly 710-donor mean. In an earlier analysis of roughly 500 of the donors, most TCR beta V segments appeared in productive rearrangements about 87% or about 30% of the time, broadly matching IMGT annotations. Most CMV-associated TCR beta chains appeared to be HLA-restricted in a later analysis, and the HLA associations seemed to be driven largely by CMV exposure. Compared with equally common non-associated chains, HLA-associated TCR beta chains in a later analysis were more clonally expanded and had lower generation probabilities. In the study, 150 to 200 TCR beta chains were listed as associated with cytomegalovirus. Because HLA typing was missing for some donors at each locus, association tests included only the typed subset. A later analysis found that TCR association rates varied across HLA loci, with DRB1 alleles showing the most associated TCRs and HLA-C alleles the fewest. Because the 87-base-pair reads could not distinguish some IMGT-functional V segments, including TRBV6-2 and TRBV6-3, those segments were excluded. Most TCR sequences were observed very rarely across donors, whereas some public TCRs were present in many individuals. Correlated functional status among segregating V segments might be attributable to linkage disequilibrium, but an unknown experimental factor could not be ruled out. V-gene and J-gene trimming of TCR beta chains was associated with a missense DCLRE1C variant in a later genetic analysis, and the association was replicated in an independent cohort. Presence/absence analyses assumed roughly uniform sequencing depth across donors, an assumption that may not hold. The classifier was reported to diagnose cytomegalovirus status with high specificity and sensitivity in both the original and validation cohorts. Strong co-occurrence of HLA alleles, especially DR and DQ, made assigning TCR associations to individual alleles difficult. It was suggested by the authors that the approach could potentially be generalized to other disease states and immunological phenotypes. This cohort had only TCR beta chains sequenced, and the lack of alpha or paired-chain data limited which features could be detected. A later analysis associated about 16,000 TCR beta sequences with specific HLA alleles at a false discovery rate of 0.05.

The cohort comprised several hundred healthy bone marrow donors. All cohort members were sampled while nominally healthy, although unrecorded immune exposures were likely present. The donor tested CMV seronegative, placing the donor among the roughly 350 seronegative members of the cohort. A peripheral blood sample was collected from each donor, and TCR beta sequencing was performed on peripheral blood mononuclear cells. The Qiagen DNeasy Blood Extraction Kit was used to extract genomic DNA from the blood cell samples. V and J are trimmed by 4 bases and 5 bases, and the gene matches miss 10 bases of the junction. The germline V gene supplies CDR1 SGHRS and CDR2 YFSETQ. The CDR3 sequence holds 15 residues, the cysteine and phenylalanine included. The read is trimmed to its CDR3 DNA, 45 bases read in frame from base 1. The method was the immunoSEQ multiplex PCR assay. A mixture of 60 forward primers for TCR Vbeta segments and 13 reverse primers for TCR Jbeta segments was used in the multiplex PCR. The CDR3 region of rearranged TCR beta genes was amplified from genomic DNA with a multiplex PCR assay. The Illumina HiSeq System was used to sequence the amplified TCR beta libraries as 87-base-pair reads. Per the original workflow: Across the 600 to 700 repertoires, a later analysis counted 60 million to 90 million unique TCR beta chains, 9.5 million to 12 million of which were shared by at least two donors. To remove PCR and sequencing errors, raw reads were error-corrected and collapsed into unique sequences using a nearest-neighbor algorithm that merged closely related sequences. V, D and J gene segments were assigned by aligning CDR3 sequences to IMGT reference sequences. Each retained sequence needed at least a six-nucleotide match to both a V gene segment and a J gene segment. A rearrangement was called productive if the CDR3 had no stop codons and remained in frame with V and J, and every other rearrangement was called non-productive. CDR3 was defined by IMGT convention, running from the second conserved V-encoded cysteine to the conserved J-encoded phenylalanine. The earlier analysis of 500 to 600 of the donors excluded sequences that lacked an unambiguous match to a single V gene segment. An earlier analysis of approximately 590 of the donors classified V segments as functional when productive rearrangements were above 56.7% and as segregating when the standard deviation between donors was above 5%. A statistical classification framework was developed to diagnose cytomegalovirus status using the catalog of TCR beta chain sequences. V and J gene assignment, in a later analysis, came from comparing TCR nucleotide sequences with IMGT/GENE-DB human TR gene sequences. The TCRdist pipeline was used in a later analysis to assign CDR3 sequences and most-parsimonious VDJ recombination scenarios. In a later analysis, each TCR beta chain was defined by its CDR3 amino acid sequence together with its V-gene family, and reads lacking a unique V-gene family were excluded. As a way to deal with suspected cross-contamination and a sequencing artifact, a later analysis dropped hundreds of nucleotide sequences that were highly shared and had low generation probability. In a later analysis, a clonal expansion index was calculated for each public chain from normalized within-repertoire ranks of inferred template counts. A later analysis computed generation probabilities with a VDJ recombination model fitted to out-of-frame rearrangements, and checked the results against IGoR. In a later analysis, hypergeometric tests were used to score TCR-TCR, TCR-HLA and TCR-CMV co-occurrence, with a repertoire-size bias correction applied to TCR pairs. A later analysis estimated false discovery rates by permuting HLA or CMV assignments 20 times. A later analysis grouped co-occurring TCRs with DBSCAN, adding TCRdist sequence similarity when clustering within HLA-allele-positive subsets. For co-occurrence clustering, repertoires with fewer than 30,000 or more than 120,000 public chains were excluded, along with roughly five repertoires with anomalous nucleotide sharing. The source is immuneACCESS, and TCRdb retained only in-frame sequences with V and J called. Part of the clones is not carried over; for the studies checked, unresolved V genes explain less than half of this, and the remainder is unexplained. D and trimming come from the DNA, and the V and J calls and clone size come from that table. Here the sample has about 180,000 clones; around 74% occur a single time. The ten top clones hold about 2.7% of the sample.

In the case of this clone: Its antigen has not been determined. The input lacks base qualities; no much larger clone sits a single base away.

The chain is made from TRBV5-1 and TRBJ2-5, and 8 bases in between align with TRBD1. Sequenced: PBMCs. The sequence was obtained from a male donor in good health and CMV-seronegative. The CDR3 in this case is CASSGGTGLTETQYF. The nucleotide sequence is given as TGCGCCAGCAGCGGCGGGACAGGCCTAACGGAGACCCAGTACTTC.